This T cell receptor beta chain is drawn from a study of glioma-infiltrating T cells. Findings and limits, study-wide: Gliomas, especially low-grade, showed above-expected tissue-blood divergence; non-neoplastic patients showed below. Tissue and blood shared very few CDR3 sequences.

TCR alpha and beta CDR3 regions were amplified from RNA using iRepertoire nested multiplex PCR. Input was roughly 100-450 ng of tissue mRNA or PBMC total RNA. TCRdb called the multiplex PCR reads again in MiXCR, with one record for every CDR3 protein. The table has around 90,000 distinct CDR3 sequences, approximately 39% seen once. In its sample, this clonotype was seen many times. What it binds is not known. The CDR3 has 13 residues. Germline loops: CDR1 LNHDA, CDR2 SQIVND (reference sequence). Trimming took 4 bases from V and 2 from J, leaving 8 bases between them. The chain joins TRBV19 to TRBJ1-2; D remains ambiguous. Sequenced input: glioma tissue, nonneoplastic brain tissue, or PBMCs (not recorded which). This clonotype was sampled from a human donor with low-grade glioma or glioblastoma, undergoing nonglioma brain surgery, or in good health (not recorded which). The CDR3 reads CASSRGGNYGYTF. The CDR3 bases are TGTGCCAGTAGTAGGGGAGGGAACTATGGCTACACCTTC. Together with reference TRBV19 and TRBJ1-2, the CDR3 gives the full variable domain: DGGITQSPKYLFRKEGQNVTLSCEQNLNHDAMYWYRQDPGQGLRLIYYSQIVNDFQKGDIAEGYSVSREKKESFPLTVTSAQKNPTAFYLCASSRGGNYGYTFGSGTRLTVV.